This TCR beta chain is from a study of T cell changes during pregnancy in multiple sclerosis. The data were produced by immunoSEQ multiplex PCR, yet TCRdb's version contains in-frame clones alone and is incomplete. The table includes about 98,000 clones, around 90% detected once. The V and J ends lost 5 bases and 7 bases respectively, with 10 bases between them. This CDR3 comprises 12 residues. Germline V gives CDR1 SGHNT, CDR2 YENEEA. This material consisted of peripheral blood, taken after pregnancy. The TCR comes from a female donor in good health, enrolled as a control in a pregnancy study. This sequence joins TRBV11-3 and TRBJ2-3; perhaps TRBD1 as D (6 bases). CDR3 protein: CASSLGQYTQYF. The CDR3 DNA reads TGTGCCAGCAGCCTAGGACAGTATACGCAGTATTTT. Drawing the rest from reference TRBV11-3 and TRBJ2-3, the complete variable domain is EAGVVQSPRYKIIEKKQPVAFWCNPISGHNTLYWYLQNLGQGPELLIRYENEEAVDDSQLPKDRFSAERLKGVDSTLKIQPAELGDSAVYLCASSLGQYTQYFGPGTRLTVL.